This entry is about one T cell receptor beta chain. RNA transcripts gave rise to amplified TCR beta CDR3 regions. Using the HTBI primer set, a first-round RT-PCR was run on the TCR CDR3. TCRdb analysed the multiplex PCR reads with MiXCR anew, one entry per CDR3 protein. Here the sample spans more than 550,000 distinct CDR3 sequences, roughly 46% being singletons. The CDR3 runs 15 residues. V lost 5 bases to trimming and J lost 7 bases, with 18 bases between them. Germline V gene lookup returns CDR1 SEHNR and CDR2 FQNEAQ (reference sequence). The sample is drawn from a study of T cells in Graves' hyperthyroidism and ophthalmopathy. Lactation, pregnancy, other autoimmune disease or uncontrolled infection excluded patients.

The J gene is TRBJ1-3, the V gene TRBV7-9; no reliable D call. The sequenced material came from peripheral blood or thyroid tissue (not recorded which). This TCR derives from an adult man with Graves' disease, either hyperthyroidism or ophthalmopathy (not recorded which). The DNA for the CDR3 is TGTGCCAGCAGCCAAATCCCGACACTTACGAACACCATATATTTT. It encodes CASSQIPTLTNTIYF.